These T cell receptor beta chains were read from a single sample in a study of T-cell memory formation after mild COVID-19. MiXCR, applied by TCRdb to the 5' RACE reads, yields one record per CDR3 protein. The sample lists 85,000 to 130,000 distinct CDR3 sequences; about an eighth were seen once. Material: PBMCs or a T cell subset sorted from them (not recorded which). The receptors were sampled from an adult woman who had mild COVID-19 (a few samples of this study predate the infection). Cell type and time point are not known. CDR3s include the opening cysteine and the closing phenylalanine or tryptophan. Fields, in order: CDR3 length, V gene, clone size, D gene, J gene, CDR3 DNA, CDR3 protein. The D gene is left open where the match is weak. For some rows the clone size is stated as once, few or many, or as a class when expanded; others skip it.

14	TRBV9	-	-	TRBJ2-5	TGTGCCAGCAGCGTAGCACCCTCACTGGAGACCCAGTACTTC	CASSVAPSLETQYF
13	TRBV13	-	-	TRBJ2-7	TGTGCCAGCAGCCCCCCCGGGGTTGAAGAGCAGTACTTC	CASSPPGVEEQYF
13	TRBV20-1	many	TRBD1	TRBJ1-2	TGCAGTGCTCGCGAGACAGGGGGCTATGGCTACACCTTC	CSARETGGYGYTF
13	TRBV9	-	-	TRBJ2-7	TGTGCCAGCAGTTGGAACGAGGGGGACGAGCAGTACTTC	CASSWNEGDEQYF
15	TRBV20-1	-	TRBD1	TRBJ1-2	TGCAGTGCTAGAGATACCGCACAGGGGAACTATGGCTACACCTTC	CSARDTAQGNYGYTF
14	TRBV11-3	-	TRBD2	TRBJ2-3	TGTGCCAGCAGCTTACGGGGGGGAAAGGATACGCAGTATTTT	CASSLRGGKDTQYF
13	TRBV12-3/TRBV12-4	few	-	TRBJ1-2	TGTGCCAGCAGCGTTCGACAGTGGGATGGCTACACCTTC	CASSVRQWDGYTF
13	TRBV7-9	-	-	TRBJ1-2	TGTGCCAGCAGCTTTGCGGGGTTCTATGGCTACACCTTC	CASSFAGFYGYTF
13	TRBV7-9	-	TRBD2	TRBJ2-1	TGTGCCAGCAGCCCTAGCGGGGACAATGAGCAGTTCTTC	CASSPSGDNEQFF
13	TRBV24-1	-	-	TRBJ2-3	TGTGCCACCAGTGACTATATCACAGATACGCAGTATTTT	CATSDYITDTQYF
15	TRBV12-3/TRBV12-4	-	-	TRBJ1-5	TGTGCCAGCAGTCCGAACTCAGGGGTAATAGAGCCCCAGCATTTT	CASSPNSGVIEPQHF
14	TRBV5-5	few	-	TRBJ1-2	TGTGCCAGCAGCAACAGTGGGGGGGACTATGGCTACACCTTC	CASSNSGGDYGYTF
15	TRBV7-6	-	TRBD2	TRBJ2-7	TGTGCCAGCAGCTTATTAAGCGGGGGGGGATACGAGCAGTACTTC	CASSLLSGGGYEQYF
14	TRBV5-1	few	TRBD1	TRBJ2-1	TGCGCCAGCAGCTTGGGGCAGGGGGACGGTGAGCAGTTCTTC	CASSLGQGDGEQFF
13	TRBV4-3	-	TRBD2	TRBJ2-1	TGCGCCACCGGGACTAGCGGGAGGGGTGAGCAGTTCTTC	CATGTSGRGEQFF
17	TRBV9	-	TRBD1	TRBJ2-1	TGTGCCAGCAGCGTAACCCCCGGGACAGGGACCTACAATGAGCAGTTCTTC	CASSVTPGTGTYNEQFF
17	TRBV10-3	-	-	TRBJ2-3	TGTGCCATCAGTGAGTCCGGTACAGGGATTAGCACAGATACGCAGTATTTT	CAISESGTGISTDTQYF
15	TRBV5-1	few	-	TRBJ2-7	TGCGCCAGCAGCTTGACTTGGGGGGCCGGCTACGAGCAGTACTTC	CASSLTWGAGYEQYF
17	TRBV7-9	once	TRBD1	TRBJ2-3	TGTGCCAGCAGCTTAGCCGAGACAGGGGGTGGCGCAGATACGCAGTATTTT	CASSLAETGGGADTQYF
15	TRBV18	few	-	TRBJ2-1	TGTGCCAGCTCACCGGTAGGGGGGTCCTACAATGAGCAGTTCTTC	CASSPVGGSYNEQFF
13	TRBV30	-	-	TRBJ2-7	TGTGCCTTCCTGTCTGGGGGAACCTACGAGCAGTACTTC	CAFLSGGTYEQYF
14	TRBV5-1	many	-	TRBJ1-1	TGCGCCAGCAGCCCCAATCTAGGGGGCACTGAAGCTTTCTTT	CASSPNLGGTEAFF
16	TRBV11-2	many	TRBD2	TRBJ2-1	TGTGCCAGCAGCTTCCAAGCGGGAGACGCTTTCTATGAGCAGTTCTTC	CASSFQAGDAFYEQFF
17	TRBV4-3	few	TRBD2	TRBJ2-2	TGCGCCAGCAGCCCGGGGGTAGCGGGAGTCGACACCGGGGAGCTGTTTTTT	CASSPGVAGVDTGELFF
14	TRBV6-6	few	TRBD1	TRBJ2-1	TGTGCCAGCAGTCTTAAACAGGGGGCGAATGAGCAGTTCTTC	CASSLKQGANEQFF
15	TRBV7-3	-	TRBD2	TRBJ2-1	TGTGCCAGCAGCCGACTAGCGGGAGAATTCAATGAGCAGTTCTTC	CASSRLAGEFNEQFF